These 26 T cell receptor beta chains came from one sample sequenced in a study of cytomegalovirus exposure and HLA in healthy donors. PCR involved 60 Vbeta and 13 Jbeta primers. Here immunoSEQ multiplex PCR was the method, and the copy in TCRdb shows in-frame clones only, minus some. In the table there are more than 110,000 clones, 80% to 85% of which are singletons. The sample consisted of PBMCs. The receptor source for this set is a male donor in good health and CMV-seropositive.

This CDR3 reads CASSEARGTSESYF. The CDR3 coding sequence is TGTGCCAGCAGTGAAGCGCGGGGGACTAGCGAGAGCTACTTC. This chain joins TRBV6-1 and TRBJ2-7; 10 bases align to TRBD2. CDR3 length equals 14 residues. The V gene end was trimmed by 0 bases and the J gene end by 13 bases; junction bases not matched to a gene: 9. Germline-derived CDR1 and CDR2 are MNHNS and SASEGT.

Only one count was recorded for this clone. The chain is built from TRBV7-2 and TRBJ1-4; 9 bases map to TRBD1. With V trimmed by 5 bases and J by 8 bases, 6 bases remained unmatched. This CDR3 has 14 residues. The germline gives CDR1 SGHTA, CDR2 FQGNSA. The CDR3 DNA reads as TGTGCCAGCAGCGCAGGGACAGGGTGGGAAAAACTGTTTTTT. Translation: CASSAGTGWEKLFF.

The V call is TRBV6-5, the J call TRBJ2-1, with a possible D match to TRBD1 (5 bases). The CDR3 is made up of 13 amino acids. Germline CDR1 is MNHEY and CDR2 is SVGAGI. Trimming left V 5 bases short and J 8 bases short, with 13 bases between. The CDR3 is CASSTRGWDEQFF. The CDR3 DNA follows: TGTGCCAGCAGTACAAGGGGTTGGGATGAGCAGTTCTTC.

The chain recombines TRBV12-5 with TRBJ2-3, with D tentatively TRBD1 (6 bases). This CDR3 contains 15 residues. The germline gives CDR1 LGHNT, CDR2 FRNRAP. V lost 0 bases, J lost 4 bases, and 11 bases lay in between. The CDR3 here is CASGLVAGVADTQYF. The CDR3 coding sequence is TGTGCTAGTGGTTTGGTGGCAGGGGTCGCAGATACGCAGTATTTT.

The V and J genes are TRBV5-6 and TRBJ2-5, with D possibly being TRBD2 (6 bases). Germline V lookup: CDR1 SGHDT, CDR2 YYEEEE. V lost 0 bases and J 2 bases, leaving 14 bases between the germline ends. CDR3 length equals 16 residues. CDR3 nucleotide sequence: TGTGCCAGCAGCTTGGCGGGCGGGATTGGGCAAGAGACCCAGTACTTC. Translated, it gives CASSLAGGIGQETQYF.

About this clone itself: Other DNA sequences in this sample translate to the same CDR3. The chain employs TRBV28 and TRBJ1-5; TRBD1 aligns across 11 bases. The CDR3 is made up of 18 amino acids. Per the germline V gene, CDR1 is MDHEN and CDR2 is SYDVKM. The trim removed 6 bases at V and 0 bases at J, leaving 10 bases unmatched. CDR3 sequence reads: CASRVGTGGTYSNQPQHF. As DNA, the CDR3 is TGTGCCAGCAGGGTAGGGACAGGGGGGACCTATAGCAATCAGCCCCAGCATTTT.

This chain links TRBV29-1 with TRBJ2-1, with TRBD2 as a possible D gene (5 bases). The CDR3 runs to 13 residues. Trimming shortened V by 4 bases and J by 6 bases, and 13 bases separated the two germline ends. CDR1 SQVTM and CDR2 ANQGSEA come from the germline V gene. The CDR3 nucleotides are TGCAGCGTTGTGATACGGGATATCAATGAGCAGTTCTTC. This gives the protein CSVVIRDINEQFF.

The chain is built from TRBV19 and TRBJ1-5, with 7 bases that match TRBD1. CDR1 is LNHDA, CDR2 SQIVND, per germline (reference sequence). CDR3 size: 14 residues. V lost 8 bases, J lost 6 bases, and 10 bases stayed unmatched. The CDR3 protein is CASRNRGLSQPQHF. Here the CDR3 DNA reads TGTGCCAGTCGGAACAGGGGATTGAGTCAGCCCCAGCATTTT.

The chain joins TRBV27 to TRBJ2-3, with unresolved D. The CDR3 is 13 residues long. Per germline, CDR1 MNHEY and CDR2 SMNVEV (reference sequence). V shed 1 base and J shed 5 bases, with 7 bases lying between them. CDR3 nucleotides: TGTGCCAGCAGTTTATTAGCCTTAGATACGCAGTATTTT. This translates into CASSLLALDTQYF.

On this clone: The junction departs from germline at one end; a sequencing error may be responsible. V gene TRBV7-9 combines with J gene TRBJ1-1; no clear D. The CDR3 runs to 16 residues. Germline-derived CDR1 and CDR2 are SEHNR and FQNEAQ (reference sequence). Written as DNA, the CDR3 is TGTTCCAGCAGCCTAAGAGGATCCACGGGGAGGACTGAAGCTTTCTTT. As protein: CSSSLRGSTGRTEAFF. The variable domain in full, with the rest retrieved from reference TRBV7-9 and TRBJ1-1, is DTGVSQNPRHKITKRGQNVTFRCDPISEHNRLYWYRQTLGQGPEFLTYFQNEAQLEKSRLLSDRFSAERPKGSFSTLEIQRTEQGDSAMYLCSSSLRGSTGRTEAFFGQGTRLTVV.

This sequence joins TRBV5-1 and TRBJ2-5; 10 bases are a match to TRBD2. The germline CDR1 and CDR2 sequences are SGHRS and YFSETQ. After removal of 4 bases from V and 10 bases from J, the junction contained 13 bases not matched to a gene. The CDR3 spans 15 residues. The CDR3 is CASSPKLAGRRDQYF. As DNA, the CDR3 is TGCGCCAGCAGCCCTAAACTAGCGGGACGTCGGGACCAGTACTTC.

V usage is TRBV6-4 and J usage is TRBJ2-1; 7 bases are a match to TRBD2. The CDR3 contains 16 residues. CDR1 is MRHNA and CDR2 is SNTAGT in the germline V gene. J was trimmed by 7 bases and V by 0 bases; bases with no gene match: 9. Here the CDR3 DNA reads TGTGCCAGCAGTGACTCAAGCGGGATGGGTTTGAATGAGCAGTTCTTC. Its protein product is CASSDSSGMGLNEQFF.

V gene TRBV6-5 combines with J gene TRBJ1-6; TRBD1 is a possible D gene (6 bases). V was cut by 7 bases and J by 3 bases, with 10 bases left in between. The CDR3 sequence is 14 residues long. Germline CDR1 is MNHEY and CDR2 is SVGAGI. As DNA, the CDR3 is TGTGCCAGCATGACAGGCCTCTATAATTCACCCCTCCACTTT. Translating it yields CASMTGLYNSPLHF.

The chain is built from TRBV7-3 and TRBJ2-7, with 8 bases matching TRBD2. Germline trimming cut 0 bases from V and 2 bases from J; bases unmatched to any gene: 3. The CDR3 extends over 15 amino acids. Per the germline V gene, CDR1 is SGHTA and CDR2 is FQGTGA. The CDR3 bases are TGTGCCAGCAGCTTAACGTCGGGAGGGCCCTACGAGCAGTACTTC. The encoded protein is CASSLTSGGPYEQYF.

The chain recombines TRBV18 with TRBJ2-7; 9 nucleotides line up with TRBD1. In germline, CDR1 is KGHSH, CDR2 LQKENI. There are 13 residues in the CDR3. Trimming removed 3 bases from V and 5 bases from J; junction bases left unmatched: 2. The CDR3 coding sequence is TGTGCCAGCTCACCGGGACAGGGCCACGAGCAGTACTTC. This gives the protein CASSPGQGHEQYF.

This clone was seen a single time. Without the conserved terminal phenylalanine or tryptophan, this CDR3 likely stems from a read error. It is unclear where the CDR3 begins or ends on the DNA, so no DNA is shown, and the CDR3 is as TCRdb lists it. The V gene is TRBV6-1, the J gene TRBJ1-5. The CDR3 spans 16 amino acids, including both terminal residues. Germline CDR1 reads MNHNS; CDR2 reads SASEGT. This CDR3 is CASSDPSGVGEGLEFD.

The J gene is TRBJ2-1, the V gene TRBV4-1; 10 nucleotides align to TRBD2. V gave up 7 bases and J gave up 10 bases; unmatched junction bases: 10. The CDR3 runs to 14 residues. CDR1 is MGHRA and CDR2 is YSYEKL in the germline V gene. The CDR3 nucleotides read TGCGCCAGCAAGGGGCTAGCGGGAGCCGGGGAGCAGTTCTTC. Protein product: CASKGLAGAGEQFF.

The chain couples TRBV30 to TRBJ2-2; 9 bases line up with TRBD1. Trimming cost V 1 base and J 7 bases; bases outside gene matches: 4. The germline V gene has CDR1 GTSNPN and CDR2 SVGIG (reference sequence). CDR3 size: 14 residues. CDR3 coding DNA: TGTGCCTGGAGTGGGGGACAGGGTAGCGGGGAGCTGTTTTTT. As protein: CAWSGGQGSGELFF. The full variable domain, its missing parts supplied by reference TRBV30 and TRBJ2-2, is SQTIHQWPATLVQPVGSPLSLECTVEGTSNPNLYWYRQAAGRGLQLLFYSVGIGQISSEVPQNLSASRPQDRQFILSSKKLLLSDSGFYLCAWSGGQGSGELFFGEGSRLTVL.

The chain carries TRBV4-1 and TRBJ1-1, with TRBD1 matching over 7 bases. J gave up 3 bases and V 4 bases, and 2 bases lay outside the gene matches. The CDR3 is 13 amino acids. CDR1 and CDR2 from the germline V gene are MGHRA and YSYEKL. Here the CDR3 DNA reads TGCGCCAGCAGCCCCCAGGGGGACACTGAAGCTTTCTTT. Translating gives CASSPQGDTEAFF.

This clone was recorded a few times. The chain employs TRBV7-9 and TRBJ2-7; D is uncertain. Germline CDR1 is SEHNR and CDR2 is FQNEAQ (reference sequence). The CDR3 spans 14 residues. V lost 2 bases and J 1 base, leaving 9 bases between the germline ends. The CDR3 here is CASSLSTESYEQYF. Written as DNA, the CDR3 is TGTGCCAGCAGCTTAAGTACAGAGTCCTACGAGCAGTACTTC.

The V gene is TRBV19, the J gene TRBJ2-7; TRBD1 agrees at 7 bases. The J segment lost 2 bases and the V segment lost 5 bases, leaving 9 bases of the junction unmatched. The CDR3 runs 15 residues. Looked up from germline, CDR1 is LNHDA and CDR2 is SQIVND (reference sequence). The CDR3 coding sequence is TGTGCCAGTAGTTCTACAGACAGGGCGGCCTACGAGCAGTACTTC. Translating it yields CASSSTDRAAYEQYF.

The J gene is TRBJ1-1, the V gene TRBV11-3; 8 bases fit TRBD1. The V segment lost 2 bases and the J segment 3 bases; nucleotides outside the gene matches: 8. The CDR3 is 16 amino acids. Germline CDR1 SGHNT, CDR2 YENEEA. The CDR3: CASSLQGAQGHTEAFF. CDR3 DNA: TGTGCCAGCAGCTTACAGGGGGCGCAGGGTCACACTGAAGCTTTCTTT.

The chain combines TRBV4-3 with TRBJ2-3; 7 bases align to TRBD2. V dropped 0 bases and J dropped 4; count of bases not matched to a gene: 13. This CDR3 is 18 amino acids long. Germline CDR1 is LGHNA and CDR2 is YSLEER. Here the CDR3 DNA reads TGCGCCAGCAGCCAAGACAATCGGGCGGGAGCGTCCCCAGATACGCAGTATTTT. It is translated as CASSQDNRAGASPDTQYF.

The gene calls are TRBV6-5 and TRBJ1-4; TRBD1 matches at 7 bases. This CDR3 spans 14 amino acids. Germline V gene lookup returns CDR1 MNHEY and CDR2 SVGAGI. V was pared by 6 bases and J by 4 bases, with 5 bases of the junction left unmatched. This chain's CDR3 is CASRTGTDNEKLFF. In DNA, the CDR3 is TGTGCCAGCAGGACTGGGACAGATAATGAAAAACTGTTTTTT.

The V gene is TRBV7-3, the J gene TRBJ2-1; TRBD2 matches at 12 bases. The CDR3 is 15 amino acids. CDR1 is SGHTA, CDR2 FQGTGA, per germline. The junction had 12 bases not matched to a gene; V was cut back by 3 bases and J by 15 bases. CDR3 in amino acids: CASSFPGLAGPFRFF. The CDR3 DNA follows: TGTGCCAGCAGCTTTCCGGGACTAGCGGGCCCATTCCGGTTCTTC.

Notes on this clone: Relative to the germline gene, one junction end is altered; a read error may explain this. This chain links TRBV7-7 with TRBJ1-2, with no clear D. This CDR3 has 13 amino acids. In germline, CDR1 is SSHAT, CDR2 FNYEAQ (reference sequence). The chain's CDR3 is CASSLRGNYGYTF. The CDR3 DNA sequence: TGTGCTAGCAGCTTACGGGGAAACTATGGCTACACCTTC.